This TCR beta chain originates from a study of T cell repertoires in cytomegalovirus infection. Study-wide background: Both recently identified HLA-C-restricted and well-studied HLA-B-restricted CMV epitopes were used in the study. Both CMV infection and a matching HLA type were indicated by public TCR beta signatures.

Turning to this clonotype: Its target is not known.

Germline V lookup: CDR1 SEHNR, CDR2 FQNEAQ (reference sequence). V lost 4 bases and J 5 bases, leaving 9 bases between the germline ends. CDR3 length equals 12 residues. General study points: HLA-C-restricted, CMV-specific TCR beta clonotypes were dominant ex vivo. Identification of carriers of CMV plus the relevant HLA was performed using cumulative public TCR beta family frequency.

TCRdb passed the reads through MiXCR, listing each CDR3 protein once. The repertoire consists of around 900,000 distinct CDR3 sequences, with around 32% occurring once and the leading ten covering around 15%. The V gene is TRBV7-9, the J gene TRBJ2-7; D remains unclear. This TCR derives from a human donor in good health (CMV status not recorded). Some clones in this sample may be carry-over from other donors' samples. The source material was cultured CD8+ T cells from PBMCs, sampled from culture after CMV antigen stimulation. This CDR3 is CASSYQWHEQYF. In DNA form, the CDR3 reads TGTGCCAGCAGCTATCAGTGGCACGAGCAGTACTTC.